Given below is one TCR beta chain in context. Its target is unknown. The data stem from a study of T cells expressing NK-cell markers. For the study at large: Cells sorted as CD3+CD56+NKG2C+, CD3+CD56+NKG2C- and CD3+CD56-NKG2C+ T cells supplied the TCR beta repertoires. Seven of the eight sequenced donors were classified as HCMV-seropositive, and one was classified as seronegative.

CDR1 and CDR2 from the germline V gene are SGHNT and YYREEE (reference sequence). The CDR3 loop spans 14 amino acids. UMIs accompanied the 5'RACE template switching by which TCR beta cDNA was made. TCRdb re-called the 5' RACE reads and gives one entry per CDR3 protein, without DNA. The sample's table shows around 100,000 distinct CDR3 sequences. Findings and limits, study-wide: The study left the HCMV specificity of expanded NKG2C+ T cell clones unresolved.

The sequenced material came from blood T cells: a sorted CD56 or NKG2C T cell subset, CD4+ or CD8+ T cells, or bulk PBMC T cells (not recorded which). The receptor was derived from a woman aged 18 to 75 in good health. The rearrangement links TRBV5-4 to TRBJ1-1; as DNA is missing, the TRBD1 call by TCRdb cannot be tested. CDR3 in amino acids: CASRGYGENTEAFF.